This T cell receptor (beta chain) was profiled in a study of blood T cells in healthy people across ages. At the level of the study: Template switching caught about one barcoded beta molecule for each two T cells.

This clonotype appeared a few times. The individuals who served as donors were healthy Caucasians living in Russia, aged roughly 6 to 90. A second PCR of about 7 to 12 cycles used a sample-barcoded 5' primer and a J-beta primer mix. One entry per CDR3 protein results from TCRdb running MiXCR on the 5' RACE reads. This sample has some 1.6 million distinct CDR3 sequences, with about 31% found just once. Sequenced material: blood. The TCR sequence derives from a woman in her 30s in good health.

CDR3 bases: TGCGCCAGCAGCTTGGTTTTTCTGGCTGATACGCAGTATTTT. It encodes CASSLVFLADTQYF. The chain employs TRBV5-1 and TRBJ2-3; D call uncertain. Germline lookup yields CDR1 SGHRS and CDR2 YFSETQ. There are 14 residues in the CDR3. Trimming took off 0 bases at V and 6 bases at J, with 11 bases between the two ends.